What follows are 25 T cell receptor beta chains derived from one specimen sequenced in a study of blood T cell repertoires in COVID-19 (dated by TCRdb to the early 2020s). Libraries were constructed by the immunoSEQ multiplex PCR assay. TCRdb provides this immuneACCESS table in a form limited to in-frame rearrangements. Some clones are lacking; in checked studies, under half of them reflect an unresolved V gene, and why the rest are absent is not known. The sample table contains approximately 250,000 clones; only one count was recorded for around 88% of them. 2% to 2.5% of the sample is held by the ten biggest clonotypes. The sample consisted of PBMCs or T cells enriched from blood (not recorded which). Source of these receptors: a woman aged 40 to 49 with acute COVID-19.

V is TRBV3-1 (or the pseudogene TRBV3-2) and J is TRBJ1-2; D gene unclear. The CDR3 runs to 15 residues. The V gene's germline CDR1 is LGHDT and CDR2 YNNKEL (reference sequence). The ends were cut back, 2 bases at V and 0 bases at J, with 10 bases in the middle. The CDR3 DNA reads as TGTGCCAGCAGCCAAAACCCGGGGACTAACTATGGCTACACCTTC. Translation: CASSQNPGTNYGYTF.

The rearrangement joins TRBV11-2 to TRBJ1-2; 8 bases are shared with TRBD1. This CDR3 spans 17 amino acids. CDR1 SGHAT and CDR2 FQNNGV come from the germline V gene. Germline trimming cut 5 bases from V and 4 bases from J; bases unmatched to any gene: 15. The CDR3 protein is CASSQIRRPGGAYGYTF. The CDR3 DNA is TGTGCCAGCAGCCAAATTAGGCGTCCAGGGGGCGCCTATGGCTACACCTTC.

CDR3 amino acids: CASSQTSPNTGELFF. The CDR3 DNA reads TGCGCCAGCAGCCAGACTAGCCCGAACACCGGGGAGCTGTTTTTT. This rearrangement joins TRBV5-1 to TRBJ2-2; 7 nucleotides align to TRBD2. The CDR3 consists of 15 residues. Germline V CDR1 and CDR2: SGHRS, YFSETQ. The J segment lost 0 bases and the V segment lost 4 bases, leaving 3 bases of the junction unmatched.

The rearrangement joins TRBV29-1 to TRBJ2-1; D remains ambiguous. The V and J ends lost 5 bases and 5 bases respectively, with 7 bases between them. The germline V gene has CDR1 SQVTM and CDR2 ANQGSEA. The CDR3 contains 11 residues. CDR3 residues: CSVTPDNEQFF. CDR3 in DNA: TGCAGCGTTACACCCGACAATGAGCAGTTCTTC.

V is TRBV10-2 and J is TRBJ1-2; 7 nucleotides align to TRBD1. Germline assignment: CDR1 WSHSY and CDR2 SAAADI. This CDR3 is 14 amino acids long. The junction had 6 bases not matched to a gene; V was cut back by 4 bases and J by 4 bases. The CDR3 DNA reads as TGCGCCAGCAGTGGCAGTGAGGGGGCCTATGGCTACACCTTC. Amino acids: CASSGSEGAYGYTF.

The chain's CDR3 is CASSQATTGGSEAFF. CDR3 sequence (DNA): TGTGCCAGCAGCCAAGCGACGACAGGGGGCTCTGAAGCTTTCTTT. V usage is TRBV4-2 and J usage is TRBJ1-1; TRBD1 matches at 10 bases. This CDR3 is 15 amino acids long. V shed 1 base, J shed 6 bases, and the junction held 5 bases outside the gene matches. In germline, CDR1 is LGHNA, CDR2 YNFKEQ.

The chain links TRBV11-3 to TRBJ2-1, with 9 positions matching TRBD1. Germline lookup yields CDR1 SGHNT and CDR2 YENEEA. This CDR3 spans 15 amino acids. The V gene end was trimmed by 4 bases and the J gene end by 5 bases; junction bases not matched to a gene: 6. The CDR3 sequence is CASSYRDREHNEQFF. The CDR3, as DNA: TGTGCCAGCAGCTACCGGGACAGGGAACACAATGAGCAGTTCTTC.

This rearrangement joins TRBV27 to TRBJ2-5; TRBD2 aligns across 14 bases. V was clipped by 6 bases and J by 2 bases; unmatched bases: 2. Per the germline V gene, CDR1 is MNHEY and CDR2 is SMNVEV (reference sequence). This CDR3 comprises 15 residues. The CDR3 coding sequence is TGTGCCAGCAGCCGACTAGCGGGGGGGCAAGAGACCCAGTACTTC. Encoded protein: CASSRLAGGQETQYF.

J is TRBJ1-4 and V is TRBV5-1; 10 nucleotides match TRBD1. CDR1 and CDR2 from the germline V gene are SGHRS and YFSETQ. The CDR3 contains 14 residues. Losses at the gene ends were 2 bases for V and 7 bases for J; bases not matched to a gene: 2. As DNA, the CDR3 is TGCGCCAGCAGCTTAGGGGACAGGGGTGAAAAACTGTTTTTT. Its translation is CASSLGDRGEKLFF.

The chain uses TRBV28 and TRBJ2-3; TRBD1 matches at 7 bases. Germline-derived CDR1 and CDR2 are MDHEN and SYDVKM. This CDR3 contains 15 residues. Trimming cost V 8 bases and J 0 bases; bases outside gene matches: 8. The CDR3 here is CASSIRGFSTDTQYF. CDR3 DNA sequence: TGTGCCAGCTCCATCAGGGGGTTTAGCACAGATACGCAGTATTTT.

The chain uses TRBV5-4 and TRBJ2-7; D might be TRBD2 (6 bases). Germline CDR1 is SGHNT and CDR2 is YYREEE (reference sequence). V was pared by 4 bases and J by 5 bases, with 19 bases between. The CDR3 is made up of 15 amino acids. CDR3 loop: CASSTPWGESDEQYV. The DNA of the CDR3 is TGTGCCAGCAGCACCCCGTGGGGGGAGAGTGACGAGCAGTACGTC.

Written as DNA, the CDR3 is TGCAGCGTTGGAGGTCTAGCCAAAAACATTCAGTACTTC. It encodes CSVGGLAKNIQYF. The J gene is TRBJ2-4, the V gene TRBV29-1; D uncertain. Germline V gene lookup returns CDR1 SQVTM and CDR2 ANQGSEA. Trimming pared 4 bases from V and 0 bases from J, leaving 7 bases between. The CDR3 extends over 13 amino acids. Full variable domain (remainder filled in from reference TRBV29-1 and TRBJ2-4): SAVISQKPSRDICQRGTSLTIQCQVDSQVTMMFWYRQQPGQSLTLIATANQGSEATYESGFVIDKFPISRPNLTFSTLTVSNMSPEDSSIYLCSVGGLAKNIQYFGAGTRLSVL.

This chain uses TRBV27 with TRBJ2-5; no firm D call. With 3 bases removed from V and 5 bases from J, the gap between germline ends came to 10 bases. This CDR3 spans 13 amino acids. Germline V CDR1 and CDR2: MNHEY, SMNVEV (reference sequence). The DNA of the CDR3 is TGTGCCAGCAGTTTGGCAGGTGCGGAGACCCAGTACTTC. Protein: CASSLAGAETQYF.

This CDR3 is CASSLGGGIGHGYTF. The CDR3 bases are TGCGCCAGCAGCTTGGGAGGGGGCATCGGTCATGGCTACACCTTC. The chain combines TRBV5-1 with TRBJ1-2; 7 positions match TRBD1. This CDR3 contains 15 residues. CDR1 SGHRS and CDR2 YFSETQ come from the germline V gene. Losses at the gene ends were 0 bases for V and 6 bases for J; bases not matched to a gene: 8. The whole variable domain, remainder taken from reference TRBV5-1 and TRBJ1-2, is KAGVTQTPRYLIKTRGQQVTLSCSPISGHRSVSWYQQTPGQGLQFLFEYFSETQRNKGNFPGRFSGRQFSNSRSEMNVSTLELGDSALYLCASSLGGGIGHGYTFGSGTRLTVV.

The genes are TRBV27 and TRBJ2-5, with 12 bases fitting TRBD2. The CDR3 is 16 amino acids. V lost 0 bases and J lost 2; bases outside the gene matches: 1. Germline lookup yields CDR1 MNHEY and CDR2 SMNVEV (reference sequence). CDR3 protein: CASSLSGLAGQETQYF. CDR3 coding DNA: TGTGCCAGCAGTTTATCTGGACTAGCGGGACAAGAGACCCAGTACTTC.

This sequence joins TRBV20-1 and TRBJ1-3; 7 bases map to TRBD1. V gave up 5 bases and J gave up 1 base; unmatched junction bases: 5. Germline CDR1 reads DFQATT; CDR2 reads SNEGSKA (reference sequence). The CDR3 has 14 amino acids. The CDR3 nucleotides are TGCAGTGCTGGTGGGACAGCTTCTGGAAACACCATATATTTT. Translating gives CSAGGTASGNTIYF.

J is TRBJ1-1 and V is TRBV7-2, with D possibly being TRBD1 (6 bases). V lost 5 bases and J lost 4, with 14 bases in between. The CDR3 is 14 residues long. CDR1 and CDR2 from the germline V gene are SGHTA and FQGNSA. CDR3 protein: CASSTREGGTEAFF. The CDR3 nucleotides are TGTGCCAGCAGCACGAGAGAAGGGGGCACTGAAGCTTTCTTT. The full variable domain, its missing parts supplied by reference TRBV7-2 and TRBJ1-1, is GAGVSQSPSNKVTEKGKDVELRCDPISGHTALYWYRQSLGQGLEFLIYFQGNSAPDKSGLPSDRFSAERTGGSVSTLTIQRTQQEDSAVYLCASSTREGGTEAFFGQGTRLTVV.

The V gene is TRBV9, the J gene TRBJ2-2; maybe TRBD1 (6 bases). Germline V gene data show CDR1 as SGDLS and CDR2 as YYNGEE. Trimming cost V 2 bases and J 2 bases, with 16 bases left between them. The CDR3 runs 17 residues. CDR3 loop: CASSVGLGQSNTGELFF. In DNA, the CDR3 is TGTGCCAGCAGCGTTGGGCTAGGACAGAGCAACACCGGGGAGCTGTTTTTT. The variable domain in full, completed from reference TRBV9 and TRBJ2-2, reads DSGVTQTPKHLITATGQRVTLRCSPRSGDLSVYWYQQSLDQGLQFLIQYYNGEERAKGNILERFSAQQFPDLHSELNLSSLELGDSALYFCASSVGLGQSNTGELFFGEGSRLTVL.

This sequence joins TRBV3-1 (or the pseudogene TRBV3-2) and TRBJ1-2; D gene uncertain. CDR3 length: 13 amino acids. Germline CDR1 is LGHDT and CDR2 is YNNKEL (reference sequence). With 4 bases removed from V and 2 bases from J, the gap between germline ends came to 8 bases. CDR3 protein: CASSLTLNYGYTF. The CDR3 nucleotides read TGTGCCAGCAGCCTTACACTAAACTATGGCTACACCTTC.

The J gene is TRBJ2-7, the V gene TRBV6-5; unclear D gene. Between the trimmed V and J ends, which lost 8 bases and 3 bases, there was a span of 14 bases. This CDR3 spans 13 amino acids. Germline V CDR1 and CDR2: MNHEY, SVGAGI. CDR3 in amino acids: CASCGSVDYEQYF. The CDR3 nucleotides read TGTGCCAGCTGCGGCAGTGTGGACTACGAGCAGTACTTC.

This chain links TRBV6-4 with TRBJ1-1; TRBD1 is a possible D gene (5 bases). Germline V gene lookup returns CDR1 MRHNA and CDR2 SNTAGT. With 4 bases removed from V and 4 bases from J, the gap between germline ends came to 13 bases. The length of the CDR3 is 14 residues. The CDR3 DNA reads as TGTGCCAGCAGTGCCCAAGGGGTGGGCACTGAAGCTTTCTTT. Protein sequence: CASSAQGVGTEAFF.

This sequence joins TRBV5-1 and TRBJ1-4; D not resolved. The CDR3 loop spans 15 amino acids. V shed 0 bases and J shed 0 bases, with 6 bases lying between them. CDR1 is SGHRS and CDR2 is YFSETQ in the germline V gene. This CDR3 reads CASSLGQTTNEKLFF. Written as DNA, the CDR3 is TGCGCCAGCAGCTTGGGCCAGACAACTAATGAAAAACTGTTTTTT.

The rearrangement links TRBV6-2 or TRBV6-3 to TRBJ1-5; a possible D gene is TRBD1 (5 bases). Germline-derived CDR1 and CDR2 are MNHEY and SVGEGT. This CDR3 has 15 residues. Trimming took off 2 bases at V and 0 bases at J, with 8 bases between the two ends. The CDR3, as DNA: TGTGCCAGCAGTTACGCGGGGGTTAGCAATCAGCCCCAGCATTTT. Its protein product is CASSYAGVSNQPQHF.

V is TRBV12-5 and J is TRBJ2-2; a possible D gene is TRBD1 (5 bases). Germline loops: CDR1 LGHNT, CDR2 FRNRAP. This CDR3 has 17 residues. Trimming removed 0 bases at V and 3 bases at J, with 14 bases between. CDR3 sequence (DNA): TGTGCTAGTGGTTTGGTAAGCCCAGGGTCGGACACCGGGGAGCTGTTTTTT. This gives the protein CASGLVSPGSDTGELFF. Combining the CDR3 with reference TRBV12-5 and TRBJ2-2 gives the whole variable domain DARVTQTPRHKVTEMGQEVTMRCQPILGHNTVFWYRQTMMQGLELLAYFRNRAPLDDSGMPKDRFSAEMPDATLATLKIQPSEPRDSAVYFCASGLVSPGSDTGELFFGEGSRLTVL.

The chain employs TRBV7-8 and TRBJ2-5; a weak D match, TRBD2 (6 bases). Germline assignment: CDR1 SGHVS and CDR2 FQNEAQ. The V and J ends lost 5 bases and 7 bases respectively, with 11 bases between them. The CDR3 spans 12 residues. Written as DNA, the CDR3 is TGTGCCAGCAGCCTTAGCGGCTGGACCCAGTACTTC. Translated, it gives CASSLSGWTQYF.